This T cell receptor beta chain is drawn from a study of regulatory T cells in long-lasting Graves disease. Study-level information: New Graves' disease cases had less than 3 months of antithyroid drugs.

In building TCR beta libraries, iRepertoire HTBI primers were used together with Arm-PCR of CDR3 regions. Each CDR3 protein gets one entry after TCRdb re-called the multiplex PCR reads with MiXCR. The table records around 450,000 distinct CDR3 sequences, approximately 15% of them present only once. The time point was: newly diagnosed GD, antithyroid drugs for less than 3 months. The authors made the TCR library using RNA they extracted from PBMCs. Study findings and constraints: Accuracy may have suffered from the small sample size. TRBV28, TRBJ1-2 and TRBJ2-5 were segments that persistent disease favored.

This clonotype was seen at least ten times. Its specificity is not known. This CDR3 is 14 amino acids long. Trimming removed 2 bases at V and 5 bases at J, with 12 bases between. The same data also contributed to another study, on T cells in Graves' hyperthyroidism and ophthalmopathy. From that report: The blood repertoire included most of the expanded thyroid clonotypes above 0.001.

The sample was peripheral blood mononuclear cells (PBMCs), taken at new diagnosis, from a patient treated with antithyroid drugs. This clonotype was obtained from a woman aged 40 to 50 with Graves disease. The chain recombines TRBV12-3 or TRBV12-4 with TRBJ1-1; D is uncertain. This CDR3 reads CASSLKGRGTEAFF. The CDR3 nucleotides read TGTGCCAGCAGTTTAAAGGGTAGAGGGACTGAAGCTTTCTTT.